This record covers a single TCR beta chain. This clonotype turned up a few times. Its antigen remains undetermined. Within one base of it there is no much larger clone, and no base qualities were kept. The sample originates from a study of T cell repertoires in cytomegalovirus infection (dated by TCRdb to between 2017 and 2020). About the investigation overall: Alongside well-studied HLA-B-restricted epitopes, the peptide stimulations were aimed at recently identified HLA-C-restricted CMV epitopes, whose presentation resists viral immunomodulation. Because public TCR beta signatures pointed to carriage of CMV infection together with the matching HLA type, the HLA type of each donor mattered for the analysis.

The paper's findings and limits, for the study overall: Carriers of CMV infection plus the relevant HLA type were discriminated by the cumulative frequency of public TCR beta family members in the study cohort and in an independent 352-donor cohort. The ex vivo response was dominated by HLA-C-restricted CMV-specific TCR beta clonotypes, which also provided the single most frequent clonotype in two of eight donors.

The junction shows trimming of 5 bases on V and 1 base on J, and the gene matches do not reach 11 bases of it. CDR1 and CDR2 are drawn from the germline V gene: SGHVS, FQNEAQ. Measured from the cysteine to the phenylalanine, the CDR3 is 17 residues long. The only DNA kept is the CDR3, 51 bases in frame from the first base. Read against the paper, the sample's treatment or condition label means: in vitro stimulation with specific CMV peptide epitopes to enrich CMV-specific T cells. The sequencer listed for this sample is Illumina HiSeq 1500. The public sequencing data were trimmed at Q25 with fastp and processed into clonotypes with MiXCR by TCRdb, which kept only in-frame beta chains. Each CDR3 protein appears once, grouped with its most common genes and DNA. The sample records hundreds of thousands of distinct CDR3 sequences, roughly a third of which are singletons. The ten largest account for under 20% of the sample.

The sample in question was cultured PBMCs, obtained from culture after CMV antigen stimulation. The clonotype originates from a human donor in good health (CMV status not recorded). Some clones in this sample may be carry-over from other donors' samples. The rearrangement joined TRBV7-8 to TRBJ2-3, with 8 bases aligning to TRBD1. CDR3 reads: CASSVDQGAPGTDTQYF. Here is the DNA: TGTGCCAGCAGCGTAGATCAGGGGGCACCTGGCACAGATACGCAGTATTTT.